This TCR beta chain was obtained from a study of T cells in localized non-small cell lung cancer. Study conclusions and caveats: The tumor had only one region sequenced, so heterogeneity remains possible.

Only in-frame clones appear in the TCRdb table, and some are missing; sequencing was by immunoSEQ multiplex PCR. Seen here are tens of thousands of clones, roughly 94% observed once, and the top ten hold roughly 0.73%. To note about this clone: Its matching antigen is unknown.

Sequences were derived from peripheral blood, sampled before any cancer treatment. The clonotype originates from a woman aged 35 to 69 with stage I lung adenocarcinoma.

This CDR3 is CASEFSGRVETQYF. CDR3 DNA: TGTGCCAGTGAGTTTAGCGGGAGGGTGGAGACCCAGTACTTC. This sequence joins TRBV5-6 and TRBJ2-5; 11 nucleotides align to TRBD2. V dropped 8 bases and J dropped 5; count of bases not matched to a gene: 8. Germline values: CDR1 SGHDT, CDR2 YYEEEE. The CDR3 has 14 amino acids.